A single sample is the source of the 32 T cell receptor beta chains below, sequenced in a study of PD-1 and CTLA-4 blockade in melanoma. This table comes from immunoSEQ multiplex PCR, and its TCRdb copy is limited to in-frame clones, with some not included. This sample has 6,000 to 8,500 clones; about four fifths occur once, and the top ten carry around 43%. Sequences were derived from CD8+ T cells from peripheral blood, sampled before anti-PD-1 treatment. The receptors originated from a human donor with melanoma.

The CDR3 sequence is CASSRERGGEQYF. The CDR3 DNA sequence: TGTGCCAGCAGTAGAGAAAGGGGTGGCGAGCAGTACTTC. The chain joins TRBV5-8 to TRBJ2-7, with D tentatively TRBD1 (5 bases). CDR3 length: 13 amino acids. Trimming left V 5 bases short and J 6 bases short, with 15 bases between. Germline CDR1 is SGHTS and CDR2 is YDEGEE.

Here the CDR3 reads CASSRGQLYNSPLHF. For the CDR3, the DNA is TGTGCCAGCAGCCGGGGACAGCTCTATAATTCACCCCTCCACTTT. The gene calls are TRBV7-2 and TRBJ1-6, with 7 bases identical to TRBD1. Germline CDR1 and CDR2: SGHTA and FQGNSA. The CDR3 is made up of 15 amino acids. With 5 bases clipped from V and 3 bases from J, the junction kept 4 bases outside the gene matches.

This clone turned up a few times. The rearrangement links TRBV6-5 to TRBJ2-5; D unclear. The ends were cut back, 6 bases at V and 3 bases at J, with 8 bases in the middle. Germline CDR1 MNHEY, CDR2 SVGAGI. The length of the CDR3 is 12 residues. In nucleotides, the CDR3 is TGTGCCAGCAGGTCGCAAGAAGAGACCCAGTACTTC. Translation gives CASRSQEETQYF.

The rearrangement uses TRBV7-9 and TRBJ2-7; 8 bases are a match to TRBD1. CDR1 is SEHNR and CDR2 is FQNEAQ in the germline V gene (reference sequence). V was clipped by 5 bases and J by 3 bases; unmatched bases: 6. This CDR3 region has 14 residues. The CDR3 nucleotides read TGTGCCAGCAGCCCCTCCGGGACAGGCTACGAGCAGTACTTC. It is translated as CASSPSGTGYEQYF.

The chain combines TRBV12-3 or TRBV12-4 with TRBJ1-5; no definite D call. CDR3 length equals 13 residues. The ends were cut back, 3 bases at V and 3 bases at J, with 6 bases in the middle. CDR3 residues: CASSFGPNQPQHF. The CDR3 DNA reads TGTGCCAGCAGTTTCGGCCCCAATCAGCCCCAGCATTTT.

The chain links TRBV19 to TRBJ1-2, with D perhaps matching TRBD1 (5 bases). The length of the CDR3 is 14 residues. Trimming took off 3 bases at V and 3 bases at J, with 11 bases between the two ends. CDR1 LNHDA and CDR2 SQIVND come from the germline V gene (reference sequence). CDR3 nucleotides: TGTGCCAGTAGTATTGGCGGGACGGACTATGGCTACACCTTC. Protein: CASSIGGTDYGYTF.

The chain carries TRBV27 and TRBJ2-7; D possibly corresponds to TRBD1 (5 bases). Germline values: CDR1 MNHEY, CDR2 SMNVEV (reference sequence). Trimming shortened V by 4 bases and J by 3 bases, and 10 bases separated the two germline ends. This CDR3 has 13 amino acids. CDR3 DNA: TGTGCCAGCAGTTGGTCTCAGGGCTACGAGCAGTACTTC. Translation gives CASSWSQGYEQYF.

As DNA, the CDR3 is TGTGCCAGCAGCTTACTAGGGGCCGTGGATACGCAGTATTTT. This sequence encodes CASSLLGAVDTQYF. The rearrangement joins TRBV7-8 to TRBJ2-3; weak D call: TRBD1 (5 bases). The CDR3 contains 14 residues. V lost 2 bases to trimming and J lost 6 bases, with 12 bases between them. Germline CDR1 reads SGHVS; CDR2 reads FQNEAQ.

CDR3 in DNA: TGTGCCAGCAGCTCCCGGGACAGGATCTCTGGGGCCAACGTCCTGACTTTC. It specifies CASSSRDRISGANVLTF. The chain joins TRBV5-6 to TRBJ2-6, with 8 bases that match TRBD1. Germline V lookup: CDR1 SGHDT, CDR2 YYEEEE. This CDR3 is 17 amino acids long. Trimming at V came to 3 bases and at J to 0 bases, leaving 5 bases not matched to a gene. Complete variable domain (other parts from reference TRBV5-6 and TRBJ2-6): DAGVTQSPTHLIKTRGQQVTLRCSPKSGHDTVSWYQQALGQGPQFIFQYYEEEERQRGNFPDRFSGHQFPNYSSELNVNALLLGDSALYLCASSSRDRISGANVLTFGAGSRLTVL.

V and J are TRBV7-9 and TRBJ1-2; possibly TRBD1 for D (5 bases). V was trimmed by 1 base and J by 7 bases, leaving 7 bases between them. The V gene's germline CDR1 is SEHNR and CDR2 FQNEAQ (reference sequence). CDR3 length: 12 amino acids. This chain's CDR3 is CASSLGGIGYTF. CDR3 in DNA: TGTGCCAGCAGCTTAGGGGGGATTGGCTACACCTTC.

CDR3 sequence: CASSQEPDGANVLTF. DNA for the CDR3: TGTGCCAGCAGCCAAGAGCCGGATGGGGCCAACGTCCTGACTTTC. The chain couples TRBV4-2 to TRBJ2-6; D remains ambiguous. Trimming left V 0 bases short and J 3 bases short, with 6 bases between. The CDR3 extends over 15 amino acids. Germline-derived CDR1 and CDR2 are LGHNA and YNFKEQ.

The V gene is TRBV30, the J gene TRBJ2-1; 11 nucleotides agree with TRBD2. Unmatched junction bases numbered 6, after V lost 0 bases and J lost 8 bases. The germline V gene encodes CDR1 GTSNPN and CDR2 SVGIG (reference sequence). This CDR3 is 15 amino acids long. The CDR3 DNA reads TGTGCCTGGAGTGTATTAGCGGGAGGGCCCGATGAGCAGTTCTTC. Translation: CAWSVLAGGPDEQFF.

The genes are TRBV10-3 and TRBJ2-7; 8 nucleotides line up with TRBD1. Germline trimming cut 2 bases from V and 5 bases from J; bases unmatched to any gene: 2. CDR1 is ENHRY and CDR2 is SYGVKD in the germline V gene. The CDR3 spans 13 residues. The CDR3 sequence: CAISETGGDEQYF. CDR3 nucleotides: TGTGCCATCAGTGAGACAGGGGGAGACGAGCAGTACTTC.

The CDR3 loop is CASSLGTPSGANVLTF. The CDR3 DNA follows: TGTGCCAGCAGCTTGGGGACTCCCTCTGGGGCCAACGTCCTGACTTTC. V usage is TRBV5-6 and J usage is TRBJ2-6; TRBD2 is a possible D gene (5 bases). The CDR3 spans 16 residues. Between the trimmed V and J ends, which lost 0 bases and 0 bases, there was a span of 7 bases. Germline values: CDR1 SGHDT, CDR2 YYEEEE. The entire variable domain, with the rest obtained from reference TRBV5-6 and TRBJ2-6, is as follows: DAGVTQSPTHLIKTRGQQVTLRCSPKSGHDTVSWYQQALGQGPQFIFQYYEEEERQRGNFPDRFSGHQFPNYSSELNVNALLLGDSALYLCASSLGTPSGANVLTFGAGSRLTVL.

The genes are TRBV7-9 and TRBJ2-2, with D perhaps matching TRBD1 (6 bases). Germline loops: CDR1 SEHNR, CDR2 FQNEAQ (reference sequence). CDR3 length equals 15 residues. V was trimmed by 2 bases and J by 2 bases, leaving 9 bases between them. The CDR3 nucleotides read TGTGCCAGCAGCTTATCGGACAGTAACACCGGGGAGCTGTTTTTT. Its translation is CASSLSDSNTGELFF.

The chain links TRBV11-2 to TRBJ1-1; D ambiguous. Germline values: CDR1 SGHAT, CDR2 FQNNGV. CDR3 length equals 15 residues. V was shortened by 4 bases and J by 1 base, with 13 bases between the two germline ends. Here the CDR3 reads CASSYSRDPNTEAFF. The DNA of the CDR3 is TGTGCCAGCAGCTACTCCAGAGACCCGAACACTGAAGCTTTCTTT. Together with reference TRBV11-2 and TRBJ1-1, the CDR3 gives the full variable domain: EAGVAQSPRYKIIEKRQSVAFWCNPISGHATLYWYQQILGQGPKLLIQFQNNGVVDDSQLPKDRFSAERLKGVDSTLKIQPAKLEDSAVYLCASSYSRDPNTEAFFGQGTRLTVV.

This clone was counted a few times. The CDR3 spells CASSSGMAGGFTDTQYF. The DNA of the CDR3 is TGTGCCAGCAGCTCCGGTATGGCAGGGGGCTTCACAGATACGCAGTATTTT. V is TRBV11-2 and J is TRBJ2-3; 8 bases match TRBD1. Germline-derived CDR1 and CDR2 are SGHAT and FQNNGV. This CDR3 contains 17 residues. The J segment lost 2 bases and the V segment lost 4 bases, leaving 11 bases of the junction unmatched.

The chain combines TRBV5-5 with TRBJ2-1; TRBD2 matches at 9 bases. CDR3 length equals 17 residues. V lost 0 bases, J lost 7 bases, and 11 bases stayed unmatched. Germline V CDR1 and CDR2: SGHKS, YYEKEE (reference sequence). The CDR3 reads CASSLAPASGMGNEQFF. CDR3 bases: TGTGCCAGCAGCTTGGCCCCGGCTAGCGGGATGGGAAATGAGCAGTTCTTC. Using reference TRBV5-5 and TRBJ2-1 for the parts outside the CDR3, the full variable domain is DAGVTQSPTHLIKTRGQQVTLRCSPISGHKSVSWYQQVLGQGPQFIFQYYEKEERGRGNFPDRFSARQFPNYSSELNVNALLLGDSALYLCASSLAPASGMGNEQFFGPGTRLTVL.

In its sample, this clone was seen a few times. V is TRBV5-1 and J is TRBJ2-6; possible D gene TRBD1, 5 bases. This CDR3 contains 19 residues. With 1 base removed from V and 0 bases from J, the gap between germline ends came to 17 bases. From germline, CDR1 is SGHRS and CDR2 YFSETQ. This CDR3 reads CASSLRQQGSSSGANVLTF. DNA for the CDR3: TGCGCCAGCAGCTTGCGGCAGCAGGGATCTAGCTCTGGGGCCAACGTCCTGACTTTC.

The chain is built from TRBV6-2 or TRBV6-3 and TRBJ1-1; 9 bases map to TRBD1. Trimming cost V 0 bases and J 4 bases; bases outside gene matches: 0. CDR1 is MNHEY, CDR2 SVGEGT, per germline. The CDR3 covers 14 residues. CDR3 amino acids: CASSYSGQGTEAFF. The CDR3 nucleotides are TGTGCCAGCAGTTACTCGGGACAGGGCACTGAAGCTTTCTTT.

The CDR3 region is CASSLAEGVSPYEQYF. The CDR3 nucleotides read TGTGCCAGCAGCTTAGCTGAGGGGGTGAGCCCCTACGAGCAGTACTTC. V gene TRBV7-9 combines with J gene TRBJ2-7; D is perhaps TRBD1 (6 bases). This CDR3 has 16 amino acids. Germline CDR1 SEHNR, CDR2 FQNEAQ (reference sequence). V lost 0 bases to trimming and J lost 2 bases, with 14 bases between them.

This chain uses TRBV28 with TRBJ1-5; D is undetermined. The V end lost 2 bases, the J end lost 3 bases, and 11 bases lay between the germline ends. Germline assignment: CDR1 MDHEN and CDR2 SYDVKM. The CDR3 is made up of 15 amino acids. The CDR3 region has the DNA TGTGCCAGCAGTTTAGAAGGGCTAGCCAATCAGCCCCAGCATTTT. It encodes CASSLEGLANQPQHF.

In this sample, this clone turned up once. The V call is TRBV7-6, the J call TRBJ2-7; no clear D. The CDR3 length is 13 residues. V gave up 1 base and J gave up 3 bases, with 7 bases separating them. Germline V gene sequence: CDR1 SGHVS, CDR2 FNYEAQ. CDR3 amino acids: CASSLENGYEQYF. CDR3 nucleotide sequence: TGTGCCAGCAGCTTAGAAAACGGCTACGAGCAGTACTTC. Supplemented by reference TRBV7-6 and TRBJ2-7, the full variable domain reads GAGVSQSPRYKVTKRGQDVALRCDPISGHVSLYWYRQALGQGPEFLTYFNYEAQQDKSGLPNDRFSAERPEGSISTLTIQRTEQRDSAMYRCASSLENGYEQYFGPGTRLTVT.

The CDR3 spells CASSVRGAGGSETQYF. The DNA of the CDR3 is TGTGCCAGCAGCGTCCGAGGAGCGGGGGGGTCCGAGACCCAGTACTTC. This chain uses TRBV9 with TRBJ2-5, with TRBD2 matching over 10 bases. Germline V CDR1 and CDR2: SGDLS, YYNGEE. The CDR3 length is 16 residues. The V gene end was trimmed by 2 bases and the J gene end by 5 bases; junction bases not matched to a gene: 9.

This chain connects TRBV30 to TRBJ2-3; D is unclear. This CDR3 contains 11 residues. Trimming stripped 1 base from V and 7 bases from J, with 6 bases between. CDR1 and CDR2 from the germline V gene are GTSNPN and SVGIG (reference sequence). CDR3 nucleotides: TGTGCCTGGAGTGAAGAAAATACGCAGTATTTT. This gives the protein CAWSEENTQYF.

The V and J genes are TRBV10-3 and TRBJ1-4; 7 bases map to TRBD1. This CDR3 has 14 amino acids. Germline V gene data show CDR1 as ENHRY and CDR2 as SYGVKD. V lost 2 bases, J lost 5 bases, and 2 bases stayed unmatched. The CDR3 here is CAISEGDSNEKLFF. As DNA, the CDR3 is TGTGCCATCAGTGAGGGGGACAGCAATGAAAAACTGTTTTTT.

V usage is TRBV11-2 and J usage is TRBJ2-1; D gene unclear. Trimming left V 7 bases short and J 0 bases short, with 13 bases between. This CDR3 contains 15 residues. The germline V gene has CDR1 SGHAT and CDR2 FQNNGV. CDR3 region: CASKIRASSYNEQFF. DNA for the CDR3: TGTGCCAGCAAGATACGGGCCAGCTCCTACAATGAGCAGTTCTTC.

V gene TRBV2 combines with J gene TRBJ2-7; possible D gene TRBD2, 7 bases. The CDR3 has 13 residues. V lost 3 bases and J lost 2, with 8 bases in between. Germline V gene sequence: CDR1 SNHLY, CDR2 FYNNEI. The CDR3, as DNA: TGTGCCAGCAGTGACGGGGGGCCCTACGAGCAGTACTTC. This gives the protein CASSDGGPYEQYF.

This sequence joins TRBV15 and TRBJ1-4, with D unresolved. The ends were cut back, 0 bases at V and 6 bases at J, with 11 bases in the middle. The germline V gene has CDR1 LNHNV and CDR2 YYDKDF (reference sequence). The CDR3 has 15 residues. The CDR3 sequence is CATSRDRAGDEKLFF. CDR3 nucleotides: TGTGCCACCAGCAGAGATAGGGCAGGAGATGAAAAACTGTTTTTT.

The V call is TRBV2, the J call TRBJ2-6; D uncertain. Trimming took off 8 bases at V and 4 bases at J, with 18 bases between the two ends. CDR3 size: 16 residues. Looked up from germline, CDR1 is SNHLY and CDR2 is FYNNEI. CDR3: CASSWMDAGGANVLTF. The CDR3 coding sequence is TGTGCCAGCTCCTGGATGGACGCCGGAGGGGCCAACGTCCTGACTTTC.

This clone was counted between two and nine times. V gene TRBV4-3 combines with J gene TRBJ1-4; D gene unclear. The CDR3 sequence is 16 residues long. V was trimmed by 1 base and J by 4 bases, leaving 13 bases between them. CDR1 is LGHNA and CDR2 is YSLEER in the germline V gene. The CDR3 nucleotides are TGCGCCAGCAGCCAAGGCCGGCTGGGGAGTAATGAAAAACTGTTTTTT. It translates to CASSQGRLGSNEKLFF.

This clone occurred once. The rearrangement links TRBV7-9 to TRBJ2-3; no clear D gene. V lost 5 bases and J lost 2, with 17 bases in between. The V gene's germline CDR1 is SEHNR and CDR2 FQNEAQ (reference sequence). The CDR3 is made up of 16 amino acids. The CDR3 region has the DNA TGTGCCAGCAGCCCCTCATTGGATTTGTCCACAGATACGCAGTATTTT. Its translation: CASSPSLDLSTDTQYF.